A selection of T cell receptor beta chains follows, all from one sample in a study of identical twins. TCRdb ran MiXCR on the 5' RACE reads and lists one entry per CDR3 protein. The sample includes hundreds of thousands of distinct CDR3 sequences, under 9% seen only once; the top ten take approximately 0.96%. The same sample was also studied in work on yellow fever vaccine responses in identical twins.

Sequencing input: PBMCs. Every receptor here comes from a woman aged 18-29 years in good health. CDR3s include the opening cysteine and the closing phenylalanine or tryptophan. Each record gives: J gene, V gene, clone size, D gene, CDR3 protein, CDR3 DNA. A D gene is named only where the DNA matches it firmly. Clone size appears in some rows only: once, few, many, or a class for an expanded clone.

>TRBJ2-3|TRBV6-1|NA|NA
CASTGFGPSTDTQYF
TGTGCCAGCACGGGGTTTGGCCCTAGCACAGATACGCAGTATTTT
>TRBJ2-7|TRBV7-9|NA|NA
CASSLAASTYEQYF
TGTGCCAGCAGCTTAGCGGCCAGCACCTACGAGCAGTACTTC
>TRBJ2-1|TRBV6-1|NA|NA
CASSPSQLHNEQFF
TGTGCCAGCAGTCCATCTCAACTACACAATGAGCAGTTCTTC
>TRBJ2-2|TRBV6-2/TRBV6-3|many|NA
CASSAWTATGELFF
TGTGCCAGCAGTGCATGGACGGCCACCGGGGAGCTGTTTTTT
>TRBJ2-3|TRBV15|few|NA
CATSRDPADTQYF
TGTGCCACCAGCAGAGATCCGGCAGATACGCAGTATTTT
>TRBJ2-1|TRBV20-1|few|TRBD1
CSASLVGQGDNEQFF
TGCAGTGCTAGCCTCGTTGGACAGGGGGACAATGAGCAGTTCTTC
>TRBJ2-7|TRBV4-2|many|NA
CASSQGLGYEQYF
TGTGCCAGCAGCCAAGGACTAGGTTACGAGCAGTACTTC
>TRBJ1-2|TRBV3-1|few|NA
CASSQGGANYGYTF
TGTGCCAGCAGCCAAGGGGGTGCCAACTATGGCTACACCTTC
>TRBJ2-5|TRBV3-1|NA|TRBD2
CACTKDLRLAGRETQYF
TGTGCCTGCACCAAAGATCTTCGGCTAGCGGGCAGGGAGACCCAGTACTTC
>TRBJ2-5|TRBV5-1|many|NA
CASSSSAETQYF
TGCGCCAGCAGCTCCTCGGCAGAGACCCAGTACTTC
>TRBJ2-7|TRBV27|few|NA
CASSPLAAPEQYF
TGTGCCAGCAGTCCTCTCGCCGCCCCCGAGCAGTACTTC
>TRBJ2-3|TRBV27|few|NA
CASSLSGGVSTDTQYF
TGTGCCAGCAGTTTATCGGGCGGAGTGAGCACAGATACGCAGTATTTT
>TRBJ2-7|TRBV7-9|few|NA
CASSLAGASNEQYF
TGTGCCAGCAGCTTAGCAGGGGCAAGTAACGAGCAGTACTTC
>TRBJ1-5|TRBV7-8|few|NA
CASSLEGVHDQPQHF
TGTGCCAGCAGCTTAGAGGGGGTCCACGATCAGCCCCAGCATTTT
>TRBJ2-3|TRBV4-1|few|NA
CASSQDPWESTDTQYF
TGCGCCAGCAGCCAAGATCCCTGGGAAAGCACAGATACGCAGTATTTT
>TRBJ1-5|TRBV29-1|many|NA
CSVGGKGQPQHF
TGCAGCGTTGGGGGGAAGGGTCAGCCCCAGCATTTT
>TRBJ2-1|TRBV10-3|few|NA
CATWSGSYNEQFF
TGTGCCACCTGGTCAGGGTCCTACAATGAGCAGTTCTTC
>TRBJ2-2|TRBV13|NA|NA
CAFSLGPGAEKNTGELFF
TGTGCCTTCAGTTTAGGCCCAGGAGCGGAGAAGAACACCGGGGAGCTGTTTTTT
>TRBJ2-7|TRBV7-2|few|TRBD2
CASTLGGSVASEQYF
TGTGCCAGCACCCTGGGCGGGAGTGTAGCTTCCGAGCAGTACTTC
>TRBJ2-7|TRBV7-9|many|TRBD2
CASSLAGGRNEQYF
TGTGCCAGCAGCTTAGCTGGCGGGAGAAACGAGCAGTACTTC
>TRBJ2-4|TRBV19|few|TRBD1
CASSILTGGPKNIQYF
TGTGCCAGTAGTATCTTGACAGGGGGCCCCAAAAACATTCAGTACTTC
>TRBJ2-3|TRBV7-2|many|TRBD2
CASSLAPFTSGGDSSTDTQYF
TGTGCCAGCAGCTTAGCCCCGTTCACTAGCGGGGGCGACTCTAGCACAGATACGCAGTATTTT
>TRBJ2-7|TRBV28|few|TRBD1
CASRPRDRGFHEQYF
TGTGCCAGCAGGCCCCGGGACAGGGGCTTCCACGAGCAGTACTTC
>TRBJ2-3|TRBV11-2|few|TRBD1
CASSSRTGVGTGRGTDTQYF
TGTGCCAGCAGCTCCCGGACAGGGGTAGGAACCGGGAGAGGCACAGATACGCAGTATTTT
>TRBJ1-6|TRBV12-3/TRBV12-4|few|NA
CASSQGGGAYNSPLHF
TGTGCCAGCAGTCAGGGAGGGGGTGCCTATAATTCACCCCTCCACTTT
>TRBJ2-6|TRBV5-1|NA|NA
CASSLDGGRQPSGANVLTF
TGCGCCAGCAGCTTGGATGGTGGACGGCAGCCCTCTGGGGCCAACGTCCTGACTTTC
>TRBJ2-7|TRBV29-1|NA|TRBD1
CSYQGAPSYEQYF
TGCAGCTACCAGGGGGCCCCCTCCTACGAGCAGTACTTC
>TRBJ1-1|TRBV5-1|few|NA
CASSMNLNTEAFF
TGCGCCAGCAGCATGAACTTGAACACTGAAGCTTTCTTT
>TRBJ2-7|TRBV27|few|NA
CASSYRGQGPYEQYF
TGTGCCAGCAGTTATAGAGGGCAGGGACCCTACGAGCAGTACTTC
>TRBJ1-2|TRBV7-9|few|NA
CASSKDMNYGYTF
TGTGCCAGCAGCAAGGACATGAACTATGGCTACACCTTC
>TRBJ2-2|TRBV6-2/TRBV6-3|few|NA
CASTSPQRANTGELFF
TGTGCCAGCACTAGTCCCCAGCGCGCGAACACCGGGGAGCTGTTTTTT
>TRBJ2-2|TRBV25-1|many|NA
CASSRGASPTGELFF
TGTGCCAGCAGTCGAGGTGCTAGCCCCACCGGGGAGCTGTTTTTT
>TRBJ2-2|TRBV20-1|NA|TRBD1
CSAYRGRNTGELFF
TGCAGTGCCTACAGGGGGCGCAACACCGGGGAGCTGTTTTTT
>TRBJ2-1|TRBV20-1|NA|NA
CSARDRDKNSYNEQFF
TGCAGTGCTAGAGATCGGGACAAAAACTCCTACAATGAGCAGTTCTTC
>TRBJ2-2|TRBV7-2|few|TRBD2
CASSASPREGIGELFF
TGTGCCAGCAGTGCTTCGCCCCGGGAGGGCATCGGGGAGCTGTTTTTT
>TRBJ2-2|TRBV7-8|few|NA
CASSLLGGGLSGELFF
TGTGCCAGCAGCTTGCTAGGGGGAGGGCTTTCCGGGGAGCTGTTTTTT
>TRBJ2-7|TRBV20-1|NA|NA
CSATPLYEQYF
TGCAGTGCTACTCCACTCTACGAGCAGTACTTC
>TRBJ1-4|TRBV15|many|NA
CATSREGQGGEKLFF
TGTGCCACCAGCAGAGAAGGCCAGGGAGGGGAAAAACTGTTTTTT
>TRBJ2-7|TRBV20-1|many|NA
CSASPRGIPKYEQYF
TGCAGTGCTAGTCCCAGGGGAATCCCTAAGTACGAGCAGTACTTC
>TRBJ2-3|TRBV28|few|NA
CASIGVQGGPVTDTQYF
TGTGCCAGCATCGGGGTCCAGGGGGGGCCGGTGACAGATACGCAGTATTTT
>TRBJ2-2|TRBV29-1|NA|NA
CSVAEDGTNTGELFF
TGCAGCGTTGCTGAGGACGGTACGAACACCGGGGAGCTGTTTTTT
>TRBJ2-1|TRBV27|NA|NA
CASSCPGISGCTNEQFF
TGTGCCAGCAGTTGCCCCGGGATAAGTGGCTGCACTAATGAGCAGTTCTTC
>TRBJ2-7|TRBV5-1|many|NA
CASSLSPLGHISYEQYF
TGCGCCAGCAGCCTTTCCCCCCTAGGACATATTTCCTACGAGCAGTACTTC
>TRBJ2-3|TRBV11-2|NA|NA
CASSLGWEWAADTQYF
TGTGCCAGCAGCTTAGGTTGGGAGTGGGCAGCAGATACGCAGTATTTT
>TRBJ2-5|TRBV10-3|NA|NA
CAANREEEETQYF
TGTGCCGCCAATCGGGAAGAGGAGGAGACCCAGTACTTC
>TRBJ2-7|TRBV14|few|NA
CASSQDPRHYEQYF
TGTGCCAGCAGCCAAGATCCCAGACACTACGAGCAGTACTTC
>TRBJ1-1|TRBV19|few|NA
CASTSLSVNTEAFF
TGTGCCAGTACCTCGCTGTCGGTTAACACTGAAGCTTTCTTT
>TRBJ2-7|TRBV3-1|few|TRBD2
CASRDAGRGYEQYF
TGTGCCAGCAGGGACGCGGGGCGGGGGTACGAGCAGTACTTC
>TRBJ1-1|TRBV2|few|NA
CANSIGVGAFF
TGTGCCAACTCAATTGGGGTCGGAGCTTTCTTT
>TRBJ2-7|TRBV5-6|few|TRBD1
CASSLTWTGLYEQYF
TGTGCCAGCAGCTTGACCTGGACAGGGCTATACGAGCAGTACTTC
>TRBJ2-1|TRBV7-9|many|TRBD2
CASSASGTSGLGEQFF
TGTGCCAGCAGCGCCTCCGGGACTAGCGGTCTAGGGGAGCAGTTCTTC
>TRBJ2-5|TRBV6-1|few|NA
CASSVQVQETQYF
TGTGCCAGCAGTGTTCAGGTCCAAGAGACCCAGTACTTC
>TRBJ2-1|TRBV5-6|NA|NA
CASSLVAKTVNEQFF
TGTGCCAGCAGCTTGGTTGCTAAAACGGTCAATGAGCAGTTCTTC
>TRBJ2-3|TRBV27|few|TRBD2
CASSLSSRGADTQYF
TGTGCCAGCAGTTTATCTTCCCGGGGGGCAGATACGCAGTATTTT